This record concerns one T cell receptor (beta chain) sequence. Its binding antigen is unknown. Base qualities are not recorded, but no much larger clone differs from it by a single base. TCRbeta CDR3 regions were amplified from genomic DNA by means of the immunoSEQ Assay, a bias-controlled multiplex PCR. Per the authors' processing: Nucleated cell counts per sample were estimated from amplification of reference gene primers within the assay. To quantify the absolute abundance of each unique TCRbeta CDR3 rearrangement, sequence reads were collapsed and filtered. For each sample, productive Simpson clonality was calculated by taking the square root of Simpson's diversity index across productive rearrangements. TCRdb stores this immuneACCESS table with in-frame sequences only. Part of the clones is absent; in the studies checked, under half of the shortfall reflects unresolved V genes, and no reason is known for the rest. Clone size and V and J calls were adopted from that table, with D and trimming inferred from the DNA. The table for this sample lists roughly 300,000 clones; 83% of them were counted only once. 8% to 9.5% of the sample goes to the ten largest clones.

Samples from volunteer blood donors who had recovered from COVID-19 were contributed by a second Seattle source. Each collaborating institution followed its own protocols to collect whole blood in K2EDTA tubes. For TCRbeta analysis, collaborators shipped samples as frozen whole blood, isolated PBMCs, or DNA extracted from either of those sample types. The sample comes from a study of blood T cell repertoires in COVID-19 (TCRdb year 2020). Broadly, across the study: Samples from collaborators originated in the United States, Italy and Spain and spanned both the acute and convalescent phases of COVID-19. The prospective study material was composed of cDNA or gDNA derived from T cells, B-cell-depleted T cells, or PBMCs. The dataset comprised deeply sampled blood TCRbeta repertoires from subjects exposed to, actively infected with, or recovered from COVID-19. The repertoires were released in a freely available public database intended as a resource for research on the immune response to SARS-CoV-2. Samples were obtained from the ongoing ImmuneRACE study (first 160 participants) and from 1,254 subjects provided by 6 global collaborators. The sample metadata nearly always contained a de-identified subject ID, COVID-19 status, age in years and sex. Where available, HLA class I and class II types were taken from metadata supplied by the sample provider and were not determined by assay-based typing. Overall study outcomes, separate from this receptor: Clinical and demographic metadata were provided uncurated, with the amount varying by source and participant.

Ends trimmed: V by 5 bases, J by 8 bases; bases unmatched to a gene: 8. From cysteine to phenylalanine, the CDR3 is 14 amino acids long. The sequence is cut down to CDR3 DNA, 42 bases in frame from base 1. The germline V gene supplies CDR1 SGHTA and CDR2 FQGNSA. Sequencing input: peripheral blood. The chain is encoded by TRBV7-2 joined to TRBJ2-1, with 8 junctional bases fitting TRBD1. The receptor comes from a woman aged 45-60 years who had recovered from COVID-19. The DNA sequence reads TGTGCCAGCAGCGCCCGGGACAGGTCTGATGAGCAGTTCTTC. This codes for CASSARDRSDEQFF.